This T cell receptor beta chain was found in a study of cytomegalovirus exposure and HLA in healthy donors. The table lists this clone with a few counts. The germline CDR1 and CDR2 sequences are ENHRY and SYGVKD. This CDR3 has 14 residues. The V and J ends lost 5 bases and 0 bases respectively, with 10 bases between them. The study ran its PCR with 60 Vbeta and 13 Jbeta primers. Clones were read by immunoSEQ multiplex PCR, and TCRdb kept only the in-frame ones, dropping some. The table includes 150,000 to 180,000 clones, approximately 69% detected once. The sample was PBMCs. The TCR sequence derives from a man under 40 in good health and CMV-seronegative. The V gene is TRBV10-3, the J gene TRBJ1-1; D is possibly TRBD1 (5 bases). The CDR3 DNA is TGTGCCATCAGTACCAGGGTAATGAACACTGAAGCTTTCTTT. It codes for CAISTRVMNTEAFF.